The rows below give T cell receptor beta chains drawn from one sample of a study of technical replicates of blood from a few donors. Sequencing was performed with immunoSEQ multiplex PCR; in TCRdb, only in-frame clones are kept and a portion is missing. The sample includes tens of thousands of clones, approximately 89% of them seen just once. Sequencing was done on a sample of PBMCs. Every receptor here comes from a human donor in good health. Some clones in this sample may be carry-over from other donors' samples. The CDR3 runs from the conserved cysteine through the conserved F or W. Fields, in order: D gene, CDR3 length, J gene, V gene, clone size, CDR3 protein, CDR3 DNA. A D gene is named only where the DNA matches it firmly. The size entry is marked missing in some rows and otherwise reads once, few, many or a size class.

TRBD2 | 19 | TRBJ2-3 | TRBV4-3 | few | CASSQDGLAGVPLEDTQYF | TGCGCCAGCAGCCAAGATGGACTAGCGGGGGTGCCCCTTGAAGATACGCAGTATTTT
. | 15 | TRBJ2-3 | TRBV5-8 | . | CASSLGGTNTDTQYF | TGTGCCAGCAGCTTAGGTGGGACAAACACAGATACGCAGTATTTT
TRBD2 | 18 | TRBJ2-3 | TRBV11-3 | . | CASSPGAGGGLRADTQYF | TGTGCCAGCAGCCCAGGGGCGGGCGGGGGGCTCCGGGCAGATACGCAGTATTTT
TRBD1 | 14 | TRBJ1-4 | TRBV7-9 | few | CASSLGGGEEKLFF | TGTGCCAGCAGCTTAGGAGGGGGCGAGGAAAAACTGTTTTTT
. | 11 | TRBJ2-7 | TRBV28 | . | CASKSTTRVYF | TGTGCCAGCAAATCAACTACGAGAGTGTACTTC
. | 14 | TRBJ2-7 | TRBV9 | . | CASSVYGGPGEQYF | TGTGCCAGCAGCGTATATGGAGGGCCCGGGGAGCAGTACTTC
TRBD2 | 16 | TRBJ2-7 | TRBV6-1 | . | CASSALAGGHKYEQYF | TGTGCCAGCAGTGCGCTAGCGGGGGGGCATAAGTACGAGCAGTACTTC
. | 15 | TRBJ1-1 | TRBV4-1 | . | CASSHKASGDTEAFF | TGCGCCAGCAGCCACAAGGCGTCAGGGGACACTGAAGCTTTCTTT
TRBD2 | 16 | TRBJ2-7 | TRBV4-3 | . | CASSQDSGLANYEQYF | TGCGCCAGCAGCCAAGACTCGGGACTAGCGAACTACGAGCAGTACTTC
. | 12 | TRBJ2-3 | TRBV9 | . | CASSVNTDTQYF | TGTGCCAGCAGCGTCAACACAGATACGCAGTATTTT
TRBD2 | 17 | TRBJ2-7 | TRBV9 | . | CASSESGVGGPSYEQYF | TGTGCCAGCAGCGAGTCGGGGGTGGGAGGGCCCTCCTACGAGCAGTACTTC
TRBD1 | 15 | TRBJ2-7 | TRBV7-2 | few | CASSLAGQGVSEQYF | TGTGCCAGCAGCTTAGCCGGTCAGGGGGTGAGCGAGCAGTACTTC
TRBD2 | 16 | TRBJ2-7 | TRBV28 | . | CASSWGGGPSSYEQYF | TGTGCCAGCAGTTGGGGCGGGGGTCCTTCCTCCTACGAGCAGTACTTC
. | 15 | TRBJ1-1 | TRBV10-3 | once | CAISESGQGGGEAFF | TGTGCCATCAGTGAGTCGGGTCAGGGAGGCGGTGAAGCTTTCTTT
TRBD1 | 15 | TRBJ2-3 | TRBV5-1 | . | CASSLATGRGDTQYF | TGCGCCAGCAGCTTAGCGACAGGGCGCGGAGATACGCAGTATTTT
TRBD2 | 15 | TRBJ2-3 | TRBV7-3 | . | CASSLRGDPTDTQYF | TGTGCCAGCAGCTTACGGGGGGATCCCACAGATACGCAGTATTTT
. | 15 | TRBJ1-4 | TRBV9 | . | CASSVVGQGNEKLFF | TGTGCCAGCAGCGTAGTGGGCCAGGGTAATGAAAAACTGTTTTTT
. | 15 | TRBJ1-1 | TRBV6-6 | . | CASSLGTLRNTEAFF | TGTGCCAGCAGTTTGGGGACACTTCGGAACACTGAAGCTTTCTTT
TRBD2 | 15 | TRBJ2-3 | TRBV9 | . | CASSPGGSHTDTQYF | TGTGCCAGCAGCCCGGGAGGATCTCACACAGATACGCAGTATTTT
TRBD1 | 16 | TRBJ2-1 | TRBV7-6 | . | CASSRAGTGGLDEQFF | TGTGCCAGCAGCAGAGCCGGGACAGGGGGCTTGGATGAGCAGTTCTTC
TRBD2 | 18 | TRBJ2-1 | TRBV5-6 | . | CASSVLAGEVSSYNEQFF | TGTGCCAGCAGCGTACTCGCGGGGGAGGTTAGTTCCTACAATGAGCAGTTCTTC
. | 11 | TRBJ2-1 | TRBV20-1 | . | CSAVGVNEQFF | TGCAGCGCGGTGGGAGTCAATGAGCAGTTCTTC
TRBD1 | 16 | TRBJ1-3 | TRBV18 | . | CASSAIQGTGGNTIYF | TGTGCCAGCTCTGCCATACAAGGGACAGGAGGAAACACCATATATTTT
. | 14 | TRBJ2-3 | TRBV6-5 | . | CASSYNREGDTQYF | TGTGCCAGCAGTTACAACAGGGAGGGTGATACGCAGTATTTT
. | 11 | TRBJ2-3 | TRBV25-1 | . | CASSPRETQYF | TGTGCCAGCAGTCCCCGGGAGACGCAGTATTTT
TRBD2 | 14 | TRBJ2-5 | TRBV6-1 | . | CAILTSGGRETQYF | TGTGCCATCCTGACTAGCGGGGGGAGGGAGACCCAGTACTTC
TRBD1 | 14 | TRBJ2-1 | TRBV7-9 | . | CASSSPGQGNEQFF | TGTGCCAGCAGCTCTCCGGGACAGGGGAATGAGCAGTTCTTC
. | 13 | TRBJ1-1 | TRBV6-5 | . | CASSYSRRSEAFF | TGTGCCAGCAGTTATAGTCGGCGGAGTGAAGCTTTCTTT
. | 16 | TRBJ2-7 | TRBV19 | . | CASSPPAGPSSYEQYF | TGTGCCAGTAGTCCCCCCGCGGGGCCAAGCTCCTACGAGCAGTACTTC
TRBD2 | 18 | TRBJ2-2 | TRBV11-3 | . | CASSSGTSGGSNTGELFF | TGTGCCAGCAGCTCTGGGACTAGCGGGGGATCAAACACCGGGGAGCTGTTTTTT
. | 14 | TRBJ2-7 | TRBV7-6 | once | CASSLGGPPDEQYF | TGTGCCAGCAGCTTAGGGGGCCCCCCGGACGAGCAGTACTTC
TRBD2 | 14 | TRBJ2-1 | TRBV12-5 | . | CASGFPSGDNEQFF | TGTGCTAGTGGTTTTCCTAGCGGCGACAATGAGCAGTTCTTC
TRBD2 | 15 | TRBJ2-2 | TRBV2 | . | CASSESGSISGELFF | TGTGCCAGCAGTGAAAGCGGGAGTATTAGCGGGGAGCTGTTTTTT
. | 16 | TRBJ2-1 | TRBV4-3 | . | CASSQARGSSYNEQFF | TGCGCCAGCAGCCAAGCGCGGGGCAGCTCCTACAATGAGCAGTTCTTC
TRBD2 | 19 | TRBJ2-1 | TRBV4-3 | . | CASSQEAAVAGYSYNEQFF | TGCGCCAGCAGCCAAGAGGCTGCCGTAGCGGGATACTCCTACAATGAGCAGTTCTTC
. | 16 | TRBJ2-6 | TRBV4-2 | . | CASSQVLSGGANVLTF | TGTGCCAGCAGCCAAGTCTTAAGCGGTGGGGCCAACGTCCTGACTTTC
. | 20 | TRBJ1-6 | TRBV21-1 | . | CASSMTWDRGFSSYNSPLHF | TGTGCCAGCAGCATGACCTGGGACAGGGGTTTCAGCTCCTATAATTCACCCCTCCACTTT